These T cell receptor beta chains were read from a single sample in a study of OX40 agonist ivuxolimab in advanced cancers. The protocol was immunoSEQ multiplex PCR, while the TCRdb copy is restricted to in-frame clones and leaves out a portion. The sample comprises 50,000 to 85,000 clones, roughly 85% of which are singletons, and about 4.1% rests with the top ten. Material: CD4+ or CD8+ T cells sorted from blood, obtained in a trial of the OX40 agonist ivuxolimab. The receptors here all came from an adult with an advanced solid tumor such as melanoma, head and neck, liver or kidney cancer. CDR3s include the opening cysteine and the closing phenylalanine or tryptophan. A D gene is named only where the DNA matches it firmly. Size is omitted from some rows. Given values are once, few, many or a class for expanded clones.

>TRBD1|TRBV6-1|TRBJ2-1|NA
TGTGCCAGCAGTGAACCGGACAGGGCCTACAATGAGCAGTTCTTC
CASSEPDRAYNEQFF
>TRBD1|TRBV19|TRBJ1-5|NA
TGTGCCAGTAATCAGGGGGGGAATAGGGGCAATCAGCCCCAGCATTTT
CASNQGGNRGNQPQHF
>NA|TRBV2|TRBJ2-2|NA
TGTGCCATCGCGACAGTTAACACCGGGGAGCTGTTTTTT
CAIATVNTGELFF
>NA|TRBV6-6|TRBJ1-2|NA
TGTGCCAGCAGTTACGAGGGGAACTATGGCTACACCTTC
CASSYEGNYGYTF
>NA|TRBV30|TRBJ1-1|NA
TGTGCCTGGAGTGTAACTGCGGCTGATACTTTCTTT
CAWSVTAADTFF
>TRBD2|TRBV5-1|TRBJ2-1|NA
TGCGCCAGCAGCTTGGTTGCTAGCGGGAGTAAAAATGAGCAGTTCTTC
CASSLVASGSKNEQFF
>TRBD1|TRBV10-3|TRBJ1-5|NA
TGTGCCATCGGGGACAGAGGCAATCAGCCCCAGCATTTT
CAIGDRGNQPQHF
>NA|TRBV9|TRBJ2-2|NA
TGTGCCAGCAGCGTAAGCGGTTCGACCGGGGAGCTGTTTTTT
CASSVSGSTGELFF
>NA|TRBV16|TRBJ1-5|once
TGTGCCAGCAGCCCCTATGTTGGTCAGCCCCAGCATTTT
CASSPYVGQPQHF
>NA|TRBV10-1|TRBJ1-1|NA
TGCGCCAGCAGTGGTTACAGGGTATTTACTGAAGCTTTCTTT
CASSGYRVFTEAFF
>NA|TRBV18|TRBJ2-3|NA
TGTGCCAGCTCACCTCGACAGACAGATACGCAGTATTTT
CASSPRQTDTQYF
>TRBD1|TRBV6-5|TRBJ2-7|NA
TGTGCCAGCAGTTACACCGGGACAGGGGATCGGGAGCAGTACTTC
CASSYTGTGDREQYF
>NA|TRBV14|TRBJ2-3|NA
TGTGCCAGCAGCCACAGTGGTCCAGATACGCAGTATTTT
CASSHSGPDTQYF
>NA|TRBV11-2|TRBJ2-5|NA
TGTGCCAGCAGCTTAGTGCGACTGGGAAAAGGGACCCAGTACTTC
CASSLVRLGKGTQYF
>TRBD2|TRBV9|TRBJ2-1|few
TGTGCCAGCAGCCTTGGACTAGCGGGATTCAACAATGAGCAGTTCTTC
CASSLGLAGFNNEQFF
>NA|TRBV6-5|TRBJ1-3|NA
TGTGCCAGCAGCCGCGGGGTTAGCTCTGGAAACACCATATATTTT
CASSRGVSSGNTIYF
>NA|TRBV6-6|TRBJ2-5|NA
TGTGCCAGCAGTTACTCGCGGCAGTCAGAGACCCAGTACTTC
CASSYSRQSETQYF
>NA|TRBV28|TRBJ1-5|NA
TGTGCCAGCAGTTTAAAGGTACAGCCCCAGCATTTT
CASSLKVQPQHF
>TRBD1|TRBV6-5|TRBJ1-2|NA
TGTGCCAGCAGTTACAGTGGACAGGGGGGCGCTTATGGCTACACCTTC
CASSYSGQGGAYGYTF
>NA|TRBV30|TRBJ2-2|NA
TGTGCCTGGAGATTAAGCGTCACCGGGGAGCTGTTTTTT
CAWRLSVTGELFF
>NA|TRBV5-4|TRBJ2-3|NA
TGTGCCAGCAGTCGTGACCAGCAGGGTACGCAGTATTTT
CASSRDQQGTQYF
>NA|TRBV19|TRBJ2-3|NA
TGTGCCAGTAGTATTGAAGGGAGCACAGATACGCAGTATTTT
CASSIEGSTDTQYF
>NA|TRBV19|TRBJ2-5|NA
TGTGCCAGTAGTATCAAGGCTTCCGCCCGGCAACCTGCGGAGACCCAGTACTTC
CASSIKASARQPAETQYF
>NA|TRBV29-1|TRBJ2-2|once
TGCAGCGTCGGAGGTCAGACCGGGGAGCTGTTTTTT
CSVGGQTGELFF
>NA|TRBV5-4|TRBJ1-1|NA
TGTGCCAGCAGCTTGACGGGAGTGATAACTGAAGCTTTCTTT
CASSLTGVITEAFF
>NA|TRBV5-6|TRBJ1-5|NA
TGTGCCAGCAGCTTGTCCCCGGGGAGAGGCAATCAGCCCCAGCATTTT
CASSLSPGRGNQPQHF
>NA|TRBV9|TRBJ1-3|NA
TGTGCCAGCAGCGTTCACTCAGGGGTAGGGGGAAACACCATATATTTT
CASSVHSGVGGNTIYF
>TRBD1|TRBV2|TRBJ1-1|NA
TGTGCCAGCAGTAGGACAGGGATCACTGAAGCTTTCTTT
CASSRTGITEAFF
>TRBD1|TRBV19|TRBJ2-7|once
TGTGCCACTCGGACAGGCTATGGGCAGTACTTC
CATRTGYGQYF
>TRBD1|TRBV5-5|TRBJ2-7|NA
TGTGCCAGCAGCCCGGGACAGGGGCGTTGGGAGCAGTACTTC
CASSPGQGRWEQYF
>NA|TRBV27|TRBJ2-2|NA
TGTGCCAGCACCCGGAGACCTGACACCGGGGAGCTGTTTTTT
CASTRRPDTGELFF
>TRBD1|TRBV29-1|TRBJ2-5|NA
TGCAGCATGGGACAGGGTCAAGGGACCCAGTACTTC
CSMGQGQGTQYF
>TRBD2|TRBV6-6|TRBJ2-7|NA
TGTGCCAGCAGTTACTCCCTAGCGGGGATCTACGAGCAGTACTTC
CASSYSLAGIYEQYF
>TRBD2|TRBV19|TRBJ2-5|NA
TGTGCCAGTCAAAACCTAGCGGGAGGGCGAGAGACCCAGTACTTC
CASQNLAGGRETQYF
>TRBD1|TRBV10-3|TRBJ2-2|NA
TGTGCCATCTGGGGACAGGGGAAGACCGGGGAGCTGTTTTTT
CAIWGQGKTGELFF
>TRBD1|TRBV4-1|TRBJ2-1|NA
TGCGCCAGCAGCCAAACGGGGACAGGGACCAACAATGAGCAGTTCTTC
CASSQTGTGTNNEQFF
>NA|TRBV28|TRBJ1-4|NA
TGTGCCAGCATGGGGAGTAATGAAAAACTGTTTTTT
CASMGSNEKLFF
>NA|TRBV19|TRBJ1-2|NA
TGTGCCAGTAGTATCAACCCCGGACTTTATGGCTACACCTTC
CASSINPGLYGYTF
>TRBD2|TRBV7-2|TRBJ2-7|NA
TGTGCCAGCAGCATTAGCGGGGGGTCCTACGAGCAGTACTTC
CASSISGGSYEQYF
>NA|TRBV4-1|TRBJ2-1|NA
TGCGCCAGCAGCCAAGTGCAGGGGGGCAAAAGACTGCAGTTCTTC
CASSQVQGGKRLQFF
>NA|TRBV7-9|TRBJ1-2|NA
TGTGCCAGTTCATTAGGACAGTCCTATGGCTACACCTTC
CASSLGQSYGYTF
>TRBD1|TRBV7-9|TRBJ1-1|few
TGTGCCAGCAGCCCTAGGGCACACAGGGGGCAAGAGAACACTGAAGCTTTCTTT
CASSPRAHRGQENTEAFF
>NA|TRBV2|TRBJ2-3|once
TGTGCCAGCCTTTCCGGCCCGGCGCAGTATTTT
CASLSGPAQYF
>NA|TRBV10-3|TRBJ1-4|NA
TGTGCCATCAGTGACGATCAGGGAGAAAAACTGTTTTTT
CAISDDQGEKLFF
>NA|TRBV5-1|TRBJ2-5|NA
TGCGCCAGCAGCGTACAGGGTATAGAGACCCAGTACTTC
CASSVQGIETQYF
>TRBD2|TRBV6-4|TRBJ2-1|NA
TGTGCCAGCAGCCTACTACCTAGCGGGATTCCCAATGAGCAGTTCTTC
CASSLLPSGIPNEQFF
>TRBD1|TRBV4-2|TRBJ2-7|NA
TGTGCCAGCAGCCAAGCAAGGTCGAACAGGGGGCTTACCTACGAGCAGTACTTC
CASSQARSNRGLTYEQYF
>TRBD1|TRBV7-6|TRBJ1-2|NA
TGTGCCAGCAGCTTAGCTCCTACAGGGGCTGCTAACTATGGCTACACCTTC
CASSLAPTGAANYGYTF
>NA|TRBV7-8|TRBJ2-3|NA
TGTGCCAGCAGCTTAGTACTAGCCGCAGATACGCAGTATTTT
CASSLVLAADTQYF
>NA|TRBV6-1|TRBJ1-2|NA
TGTGCCAGCAGTGAAGGCCATAACTATGGCTACACCTTC
CASSEGHNYGYTF
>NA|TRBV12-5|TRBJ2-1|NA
TGTGCTAGTGGTTTGTGGGGAAGCTCAACCGGTAACAATGAGCAGTTCTTC
CASGLWGSSTGNNEQFF
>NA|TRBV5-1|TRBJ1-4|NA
TGCGCCAGCAGCTTGGCCCCAACAGCCGGGGAAAAACTGTTTTTT
CASSLAPTAGEKLFF
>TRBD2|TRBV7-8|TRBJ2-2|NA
TGTGCCAGCAGCCCGGGGGGGAGGGCCTCCGGGGAGCTGTTTTTT
CASSPGGRASGELFF
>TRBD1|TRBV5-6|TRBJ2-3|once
TGTGCCAGCAGCCCACGTCCGGACAGGACAGATACGCAGTATTTT
CASSPRPDRTDTQYF
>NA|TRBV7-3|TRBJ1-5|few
TGTGCCAGCAGCCTTAACCCTAATCAGCCCCAGCATTTT
CASSLNPNQPQHF